This T cell receptor beta chain derives from a study of CD8+ T cells in alopecia areata (dated by TCRdb to the late 2010s). Background on the whole study: Treated patients were enrolled in an open-label pilot trial of oral tofacitinib at 5 to 10 mg twice daily for moderate-to-severe alopecia areata. Scalp clonality was compared among normal scalp (n=4), patchy alopecia areata scalp (n=8), and alopecia totalis/universalis scalp (n=8). immunoSEQ multiplex PCR using 35 Vbeta forward primers and 13 Jbeta reverse primers was used to amplify TCRbeta CDR3 regions. On the human side, TCRbeta sequencing was run on scalp tissue and on sorted CD4+ and CD8+ peripheral blood T cells from healthy controls and from alopecia areata patients with either patchy or totalis/universalis disease. High-throughput TCRbeta sequencing was used to examine T cell clonal expansion in alopecia areata in both the C3H/HeJ mouse model and human patients. RNA was obtained with the PAXgene miRNA kit for fixed scalp, the miRNeasy kit for PBMCs, and the RNeasy kit for mouse skin. Patients received tofacitinib for 6 to 18 months and were then followed off drug for 6 months to check for delayed response and recurrence. Biopsies were taken from tofacitinib-treated patients at baseline and again at 4 and 24 weeks into treatment, and several of those patients also had a later scalp biopsy. General conclusions and limits of the study: Lesional scalp, especially in alopecia totalis/universalis, showed higher clonality and more expanded CD8+ clones than normal scalp, suggesting antigenic drive. TCR sequences shared between patients were less clear than in mice, possibly partly because of HLA diversity in the patient population. Unlike mouse skin, which is dominated by gammadelta T cells, normal human skin has resident alphabeta T cells that are also sequenced, and this complicates analysis of the scalp TCR repertoire.

Notes on this clone: The specificity of this receptor is unknown. Per-base quality was not reported, and no clone a single base away is much larger than it.

Libraries were constructed by the immunoSEQ multiplex PCR assay. For TCR sequencing, RNA was extracted from every sample and reverse transcribed into cDNA to serve as template. First-strand cDNA was synthesized with SuperScript III using a 2:1 mix of oligo-dT and random hexamers. Amplification bias was assessed with a synthetic immune receptor repertoire, and residual bias was removed computationally. In the original analysis: Raw reads were preprocessed for error removal, and CDR3 was defined according to IMGT conventions as running from the conserved cysteine to phenylalanine. To get clonality, Shannon entropy was normalized by log2 of the number of productive unique TCRs and the result was subtracted from 1. Scalp TCRbeta sequences were cross-referenced with sorted blood CD4 and CD8 repertoires so that the CD4 or CD8 identity of scalp clones could be inferred. The table comes from immuneACCESS by way of TCRdb, which keeps in-frame sequences with V and J called. Part of the clones is missing from these tables; in studies checked, under half for an unresolved V gene and the rest for unknown reasons. That table gives V, J and clone size, and the DNA gave D and trimming. This sample gives 200,000 to 250,000 clones in total; 50% to 60% of them show up just once. The ten top clones hold just over 0.45% of the sample.

The sample's time point label, in plain terms: baseline before oral tofacitinib. Lesional scalp punch biopsies and peripheral blood were collected from alopecia areata patients. After PBMCs were isolated by density centrifugation and stained for CD3, CD4 and CD8, a FACSAria was used to sort CD4+ and CD8+ T cells. CDR1 and CDR2, looked up from the germline V gene, are LGHNT and FRNRAP. The CDR3 contains 15 residues, cysteine and phenylalanine counted. The only DNA kept is the CDR3, 45 bases in frame from the first base. Relative to germline, V is missing 6 bases and J is missing 1 base, with 4 bases of the junction outside any gene match.

The chain is made from TRBV12-5 and TRBJ1-5, and 9 bases in between align with TRBD1. The sequence was obtained from a human donor with alopecia areata. The sequenced sample was CD4+ T cells sorted from blood, obtained at week 0. The CDR3 protein sequence reads: CASGPGQGSNQPQHF. The DNA reads as follows: TGTGCTAGTGGCCCGGGACAGGGAAGCAATCAGCCCCAGCATTTT.